This T cell receptor (beta chain) was sequenced for a study of T cell responses to AZD1222 COVID-19 vaccine. Study-level findings and limits: Recipients of AZD1222 seropositive at baseline numbered only 5 to 7. Clonal diversity may have been underestimated in mostly white British donors.

Regarding this clone: What it recognizes is unknown. One end of the junction varies from germline; a read error may be responsible.

Measured with immunoSEQ multiplex PCR; TCRdb has only the in-frame clones, and not every one. The sample consists of roughly 200,000 clones, about 92% of them appearing once. The source is an adult in good health. This material consisted of peripheral blood, taken on day 0 of MenACWY control vaccination.

The CDR3 region has the DNA TGCGCCAGCAGCCAAGAGAGTAAGCTGTTGCACTTC. Protein: CASSQESKLLHF. This rearrangement joins TRBV4-3 to TRBJ2-7; no clear D gene. From germline, CDR1 is LGHNA and CDR2 YSLEER. The CDR3 loop spans 12 amino acids.